This T cell receptor beta chain was obtained from a study of CD8+ T cells in alopecia areata. As for the study in general: It was oral tofacitinib, at 5 to 10 mg twice daily, that treated patients received. Study results and limitations: Clonality was higher in lesional than normal scalp, especially in alopecia totalis/universalis. The study also sequences resident alphabeta T cells of normal skin in scalp samples. Patients showed less clear TCR sequence sharing than mice, possibly partly because of HLA diversity.

Note on this clone: Its antigen is as yet unknown.

Per the germline V gene, CDR1 is DFQATT and CDR2 is SNEGSKA (reference sequence). Trimming removed 6 bases at V and 4 bases at J, with 8 bases between. The CDR3 length is 11 residues. cDNA serving as the sequencing template came from extracted, reverse transcribed RNA. Produced via immunoSEQ multiplex PCR; TCRdb's table is partial and in-frame only. The sample lists hundreds of thousands of clones, roughly 69% occurring once. The rearrangement links TRBV20-1 to TRBJ2-3; D is ambiguous. The clonotype comes from a human donor with alopecia areata. Sequencing was performed on CD4+ T cells sorted from blood, taken at week 0. CDR3 amino acids: CSAWKPDTQYF. In nucleotides, the CDR3 is TGCAGTGCATGGAAGCCAGATACGCAGTATTTT.